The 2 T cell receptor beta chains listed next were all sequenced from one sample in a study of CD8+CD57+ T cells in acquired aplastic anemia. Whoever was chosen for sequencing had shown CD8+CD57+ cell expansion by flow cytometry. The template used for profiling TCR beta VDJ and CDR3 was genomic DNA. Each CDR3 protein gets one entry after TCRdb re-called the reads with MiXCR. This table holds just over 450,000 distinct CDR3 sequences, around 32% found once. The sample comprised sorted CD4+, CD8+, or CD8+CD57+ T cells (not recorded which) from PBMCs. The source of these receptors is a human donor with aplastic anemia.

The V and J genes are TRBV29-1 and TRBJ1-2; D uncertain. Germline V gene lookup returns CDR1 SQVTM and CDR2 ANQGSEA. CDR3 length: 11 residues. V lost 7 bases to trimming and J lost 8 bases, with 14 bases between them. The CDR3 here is CSAVGGRGYTF. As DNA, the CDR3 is TGCAGCGCCGTCGGAGGGAGGGGCTACACCTTC.

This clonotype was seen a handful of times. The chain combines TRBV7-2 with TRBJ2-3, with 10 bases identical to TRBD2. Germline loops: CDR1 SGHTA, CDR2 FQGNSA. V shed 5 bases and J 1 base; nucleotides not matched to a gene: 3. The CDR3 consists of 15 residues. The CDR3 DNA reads TGTGCCAGCAGCCGAGCGGGGGGGGGCACAGATACGCAGTATTTT. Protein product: CASSRAGGGTDTQYF.